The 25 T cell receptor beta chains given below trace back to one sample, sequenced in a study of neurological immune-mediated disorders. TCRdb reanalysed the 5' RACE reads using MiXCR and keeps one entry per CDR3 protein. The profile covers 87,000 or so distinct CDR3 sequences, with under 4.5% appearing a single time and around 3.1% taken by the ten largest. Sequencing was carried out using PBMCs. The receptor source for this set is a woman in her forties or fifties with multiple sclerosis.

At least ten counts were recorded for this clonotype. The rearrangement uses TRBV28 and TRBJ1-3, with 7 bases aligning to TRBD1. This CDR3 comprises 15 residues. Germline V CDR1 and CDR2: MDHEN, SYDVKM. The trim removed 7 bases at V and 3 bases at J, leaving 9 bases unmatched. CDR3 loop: CASTIGGGSGNTIYF. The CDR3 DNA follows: TGTGCCAGCACCATCGGAGGGGGCAGTGGAAACACCATATATTTT.

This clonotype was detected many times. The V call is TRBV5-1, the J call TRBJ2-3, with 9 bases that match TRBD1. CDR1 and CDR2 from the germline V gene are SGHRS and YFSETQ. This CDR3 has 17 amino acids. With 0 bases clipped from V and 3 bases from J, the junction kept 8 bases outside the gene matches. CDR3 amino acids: CASSLVPQGAGTDTQYF. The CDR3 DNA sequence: TGCGCCAGCAGCTTGGTTCCACAGGGGGCTGGGACAGATACGCAGTATTTT.

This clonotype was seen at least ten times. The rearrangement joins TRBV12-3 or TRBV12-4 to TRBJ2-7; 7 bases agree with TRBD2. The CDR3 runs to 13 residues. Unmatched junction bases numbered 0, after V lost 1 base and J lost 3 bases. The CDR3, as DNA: TGTGCCAGCAGTTTAGGGACTAGCTACGAGCAGTACTTC. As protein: CASSLGTSYEQYF.

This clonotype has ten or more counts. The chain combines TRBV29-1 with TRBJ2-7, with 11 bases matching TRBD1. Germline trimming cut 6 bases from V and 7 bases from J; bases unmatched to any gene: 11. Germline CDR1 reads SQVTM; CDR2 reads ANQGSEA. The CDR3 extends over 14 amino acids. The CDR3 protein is CSVNLGQGAREQYF. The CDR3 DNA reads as TGCAGCGTCAATCTAGGACAGGGGGCGCGGGAGCAGTACTTC.

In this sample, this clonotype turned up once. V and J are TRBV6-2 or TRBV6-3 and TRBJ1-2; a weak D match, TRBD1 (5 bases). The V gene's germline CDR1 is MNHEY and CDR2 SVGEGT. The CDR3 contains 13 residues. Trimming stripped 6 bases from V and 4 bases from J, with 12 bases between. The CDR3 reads CASRGRQTYGYTF. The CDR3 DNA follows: TGTGCCAGCAGGGGTCGACAGACCTATGGCTACACCTTC.

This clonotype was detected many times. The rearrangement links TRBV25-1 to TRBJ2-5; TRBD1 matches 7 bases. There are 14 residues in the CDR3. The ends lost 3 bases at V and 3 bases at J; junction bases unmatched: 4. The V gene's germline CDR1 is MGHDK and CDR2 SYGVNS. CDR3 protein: CASSDLGTEETQYF. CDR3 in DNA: TGTGCCAGCAGTGACCTGGGGACAGAAGAGACCCAGTACTTC.

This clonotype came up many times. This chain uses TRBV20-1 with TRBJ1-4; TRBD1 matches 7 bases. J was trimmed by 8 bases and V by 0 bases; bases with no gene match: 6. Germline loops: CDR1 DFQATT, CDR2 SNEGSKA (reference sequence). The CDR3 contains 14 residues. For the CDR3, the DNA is TGCAGTGCTAGAGACGGACAGGCAGGGGAAAAACTGTTTTTT. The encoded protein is CSARDGQAGEKLFF.

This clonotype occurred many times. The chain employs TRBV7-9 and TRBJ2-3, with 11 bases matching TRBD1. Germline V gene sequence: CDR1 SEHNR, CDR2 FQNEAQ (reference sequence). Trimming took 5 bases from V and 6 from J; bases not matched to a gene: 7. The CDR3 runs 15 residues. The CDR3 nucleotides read TGTGCCAGCAGCCCCGCCGGGACAGGGGGGGATACGCAGTATTTT. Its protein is CASSPAGTGGDTQYF.

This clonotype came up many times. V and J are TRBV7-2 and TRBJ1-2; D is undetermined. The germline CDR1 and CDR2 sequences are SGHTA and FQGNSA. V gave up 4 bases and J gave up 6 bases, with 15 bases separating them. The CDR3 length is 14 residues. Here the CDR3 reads CASSSPDGFHGYTF. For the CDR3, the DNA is TGTGCCAGCAGCTCTCCGGACGGGTTCCATGGCTACACCTTC.

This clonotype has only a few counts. CDR3 sequence: CASSPQPGNTEAFF. The CDR3 nucleotides are TGCGCCAGCAGCCCTCAACCGGGGAACACTGAAGCTTTCTTT. The chain carries TRBV4-3 and TRBJ1-1; D not resolved. The V end lost 4 bases, the J end lost 1 base, and 10 bases lay between the germline ends. CDR1 is LGHNA, CDR2 YSLEER, per germline. This CDR3 contains 14 residues.

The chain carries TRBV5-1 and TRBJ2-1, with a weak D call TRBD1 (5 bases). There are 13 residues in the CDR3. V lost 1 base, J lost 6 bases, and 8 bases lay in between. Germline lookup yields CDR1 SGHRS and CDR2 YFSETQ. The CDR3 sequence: CASSLSQGNEQFF. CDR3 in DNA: TGCGCCAGCAGCTTGAGTCAGGGCAATGAGCAGTTCTTC.

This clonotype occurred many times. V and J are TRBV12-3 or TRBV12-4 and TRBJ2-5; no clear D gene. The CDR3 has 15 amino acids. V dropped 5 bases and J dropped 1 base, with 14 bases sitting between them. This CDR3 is CASSPSGRIQETQYF. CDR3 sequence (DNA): TGTGCCAGCAGTCCTTCCGGGCGGATCCAAGAGACCCAGTACTTC.

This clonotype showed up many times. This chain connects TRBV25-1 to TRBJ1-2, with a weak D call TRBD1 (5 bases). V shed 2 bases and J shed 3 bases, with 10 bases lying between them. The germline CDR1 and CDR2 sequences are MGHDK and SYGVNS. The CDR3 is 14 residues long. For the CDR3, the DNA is TGTGCCAGCAGTGAACAGGGTCTCTACTATGGCTACACCTTC. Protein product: CASSEQGLYYGYTF.

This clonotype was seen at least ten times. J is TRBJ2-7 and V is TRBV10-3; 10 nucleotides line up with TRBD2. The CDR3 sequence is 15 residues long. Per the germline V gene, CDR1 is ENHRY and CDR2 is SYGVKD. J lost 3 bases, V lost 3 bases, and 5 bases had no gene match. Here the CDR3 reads CAISDDSSGGYEQYF. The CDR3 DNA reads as TGTGCCATCAGTGATGACTCTAGCGGGGGCTACGAGCAGTACTTC.

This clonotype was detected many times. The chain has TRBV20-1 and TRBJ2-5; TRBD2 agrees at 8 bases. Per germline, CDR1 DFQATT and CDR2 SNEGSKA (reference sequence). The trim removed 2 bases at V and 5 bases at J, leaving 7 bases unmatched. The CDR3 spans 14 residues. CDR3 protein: CSARIPGGRETQYF. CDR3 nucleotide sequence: TGCAGTGCTAGAATTCCGGGGGGGAGGGAGACCCAGTACTTC.

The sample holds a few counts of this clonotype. The CDR3 sequence: CASSLGLGRLAGVHEQYF. The CDR3 DNA is TGTGCCAGCAGCTTAGGTTTAGGGAGACTAGCGGGGGTCCACGAGCAGTACTTC. The chain uses TRBV7-2 and TRBJ2-7; 12 positions match TRBD2. Germline CDR1 is SGHTA and CDR2 is FQGNSA. Unmatched junction bases numbered 12, after V lost 1 base and J lost 5 bases. The CDR3 is made up of 18 amino acids. The entire variable domain, with the rest obtained from reference TRBV7-2 and TRBJ2-7, is as follows: GAGVSQSPSNKVTEKGKDVELRCDPISGHTALYWYRQSLGQGLEFLIYFQGNSAPDKSGLPSDRFSAERTGGSVSTLTIQRTQQEDSAVYLCASSLGLGRLAGVHEQYFGPGTRLTVT.

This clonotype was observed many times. CDR3 in amino acids: CASSLRTSGGSNTGELFF. CDR3 nucleotides: TGTGCCAGCAGCCTCCGGACTAGCGGGGGATCCAACACCGGGGAGCTGTTTTTT. The V call is TRBV7-6, the J call TRBJ2-2; 13 bases line up with TRBD2. J lost 2 bases, V lost 5 bases, and 8 bases had no gene match. The CDR3 has 18 amino acids. The V gene's germline CDR1 is SGHVS and CDR2 FNYEAQ.

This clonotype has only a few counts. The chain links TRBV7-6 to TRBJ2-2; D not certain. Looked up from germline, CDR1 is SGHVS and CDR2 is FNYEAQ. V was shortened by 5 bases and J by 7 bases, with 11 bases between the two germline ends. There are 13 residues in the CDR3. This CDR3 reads CASSLPPGGELFF. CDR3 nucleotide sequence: TGTGCCAGCAGCCTACCCCCCGGCGGGGAGCTGTTTTTT.

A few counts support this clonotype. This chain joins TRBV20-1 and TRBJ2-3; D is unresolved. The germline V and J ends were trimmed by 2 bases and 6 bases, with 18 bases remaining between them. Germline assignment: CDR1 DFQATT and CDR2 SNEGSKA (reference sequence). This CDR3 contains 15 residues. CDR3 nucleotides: TGCAGTGCTAGACCGTCTAATAAATTCCCCGATACGCAGTATTTT. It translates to CSARPSNKFPDTQYF.

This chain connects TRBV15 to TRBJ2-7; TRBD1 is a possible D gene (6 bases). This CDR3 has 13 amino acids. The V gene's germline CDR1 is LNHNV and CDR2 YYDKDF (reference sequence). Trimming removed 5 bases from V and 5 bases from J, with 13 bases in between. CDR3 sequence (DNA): TGTGCCACCAGCTTACACAGGGTAGACGAGCAGTACTTC. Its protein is CATSLHRVDEQYF. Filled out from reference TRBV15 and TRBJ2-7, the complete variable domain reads DAMVIQNPRYQVTQFGKPVTLSCSQTLNHNVMYWYQQKSSQAPKLLFHYYDKDFNNEADTPDNFQSRRPNTSFCFLDIRSPGLGDTAMYLCATSLHRVDEQYFGPGTRLTVT.

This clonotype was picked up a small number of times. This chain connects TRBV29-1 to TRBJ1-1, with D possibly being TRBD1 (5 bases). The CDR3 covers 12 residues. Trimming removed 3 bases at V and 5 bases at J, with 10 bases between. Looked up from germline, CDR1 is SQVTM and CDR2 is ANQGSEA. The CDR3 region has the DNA TGCAGCGTTGACAGGGCCTCGACTGAAGCTTTCTTT. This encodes CSVDRASTEAFF. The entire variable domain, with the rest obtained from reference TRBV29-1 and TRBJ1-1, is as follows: SAVISQKPSRDICQRGTSLTIQCQVDSQVTMMFWYRQQPGQSLTLIATANQGSEATYESGFVIDKFPISRPNLTFSTLTVSNMSPEDSSIYLCSVDRASTEAFFGQGTRLTVV.

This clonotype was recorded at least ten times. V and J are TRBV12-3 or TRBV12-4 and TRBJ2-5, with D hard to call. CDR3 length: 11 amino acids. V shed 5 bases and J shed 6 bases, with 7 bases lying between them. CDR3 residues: CASSPAQTQYF. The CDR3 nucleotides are TGTGCCAGCAGTCCCGCACAGACCCAGTACTTC.

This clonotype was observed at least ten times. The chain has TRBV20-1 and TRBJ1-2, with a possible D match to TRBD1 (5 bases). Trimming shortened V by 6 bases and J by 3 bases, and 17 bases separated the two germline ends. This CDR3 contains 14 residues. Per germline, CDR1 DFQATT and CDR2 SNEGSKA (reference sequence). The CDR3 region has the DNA TGCAGTGCGGGGCTTGGGGGAGGCGACTATGGCTACACCTTC. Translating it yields CSAGLGGGDYGYTF.

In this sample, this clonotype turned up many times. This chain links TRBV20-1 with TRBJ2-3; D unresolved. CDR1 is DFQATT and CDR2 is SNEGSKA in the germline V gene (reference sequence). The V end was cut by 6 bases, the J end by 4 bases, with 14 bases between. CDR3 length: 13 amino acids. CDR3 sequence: CSAPFPGADTQYF. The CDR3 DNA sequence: TGCAGTGCCCCCTTCCCAGGTGCAGATACGCAGTATTTT.

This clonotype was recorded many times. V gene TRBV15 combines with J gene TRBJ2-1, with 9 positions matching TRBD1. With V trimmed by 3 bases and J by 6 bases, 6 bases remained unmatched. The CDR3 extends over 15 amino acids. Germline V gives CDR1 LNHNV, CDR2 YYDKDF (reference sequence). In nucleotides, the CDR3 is TGTGCCACCAGCAGTCGGGACAGGGTTTCCAATGAGCAGTTCTTC. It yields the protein CATSSRDRVSNEQFF.